The 9 T cell receptor beta chains below were found in one sample sequenced in a study of cytomegalovirus exposure and HLA in healthy donors. The PCR had 60 Vbeta and 13 Jbeta primers. The method was immunoSEQ multiplex PCR; TCRdb's version includes in-frame clones alone and lacks a portion of them. The top ten hold about 0.7% of the sample, which has some 200,000 clones, 80% seen once. Sequencing was done on a sample of PBMCs. The receptors here all came from a boy aged 5-17 years in good health and CMV-seronegative.

This chain connects TRBV7-6 to TRBJ1-1, with 8 bases lining up with TRBD1. There are 14 residues in the CDR3. Trimming cost V 5 bases and J 1 base; bases outside gene matches: 3. CDR1 and CDR2 (germline): SGHVS, FNYEAQ. The CDR3 loop reads CASSPGQGNTEAFF. In DNA form, the CDR3 reads TGTGCCAGCAGCCCCGGACAGGGGAACACTGAAGCTTTCTTT.

The sample holds a few counts of this clone. The rearrangement uses TRBV18 and TRBJ1-1, with TRBD1 identical over 11 bases. Germline V CDR1 and CDR2: KGHSH, LQKENI. This CDR3 contains 13 residues. V shed 4 bases and J 7 bases; nucleotides not matched to a gene: 2. The CDR3 region has the DNA TGTGCCAGCTCACAGGGGACAGGGGGTGAAGCTTTCTTT. Its translation is CASSQGTGGEAFF.

This rearrangement joins TRBV2 to TRBJ1-5; D might be TRBD1 (6 bases). V lost 4 bases to trimming and J lost 2 bases, with 15 bases between them. This CDR3 has 16 residues. The germline V gene has CDR1 SNHLY and CDR2 FYNNEI. CDR3 region: CASSARRGAGNQPQHF. Here the CDR3 DNA reads TGTGCCAGCAGTGCTCGCCGGGGGGCGGGCAATCAGCCCCAGCATTTT. Full variable domain (outside the CDR3, taken from reference TRBV2 and TRBJ1-5): EPEVTQTPSHQVTQMGQEVILRCVPISNHLYFYWYRQILGQKVEFLVSFYNNEISEKSEIFDDQFSVERPDGSNFTLKIRSTKLEDSAMYFCASSARRGAGNQPQHFGDGTRLSIL.

V and J are TRBV30 and TRBJ2-3; D is ambiguous. The germline V gene has CDR1 GTSNPN and CDR2 SVGIG (reference sequence). This CDR3 spans 12 amino acids. Trimming removed 6 bases at V and 4 bases at J, with 11 bases between. The CDR3 sequence: CACSFSSDTQYF. The CDR3 region has the DNA TGTGCCTGTTCATTCAGTTCAGATACGCAGTATTTT.

This clone was found a few times. The identical CDR3 is also encoded by other nucleotide sequences in the sample. V gene TRBV30 combines with J gene TRBJ1-5, with TRBD1 as a possible D gene (5 bases). The CDR3 is 13 residues long. The V end lost 2 bases, the J end lost 4 bases, and 9 bases lay between the germline ends. CDR1 GTSNPN and CDR2 SVGIG come from the germline V gene (reference sequence). CDR3 amino acids: CAWSTGGNQPQHF. The CDR3, as DNA: TGTGCCTGGAGTACCGGGGGGAATCAGCCCCAGCATTTT.

This clone appeared once. This sequence joins TRBV7-3 and TRBJ2-3, with D possibly matching TRBD2 (5 bases). Deletions cut 3 bases from V and 2 bases from J, with 18 bases between. The CDR3 has 17 amino acids. Germline values: CDR1 SGHTA, CDR2 FQGTGA. As DNA, the CDR3 is TGTGCCAGCAGCTTGAATACTGGCGCGGGCGCCACAGATACGCAGTATTTT. Protein product: CASSLNTGAGATDTQYF.

V is TRBV19 and J is TRBJ2-7, with TRBD1 matching over 7 bases. The CDR3 runs to 15 residues. The V segment lost 4 bases and the J segment 1 base; nucleotides outside the gene matches: 7. Germline V CDR1 and CDR2: LNHDA, SQIVND (reference sequence). CDR3 sequence (DNA): TGTGCCAGTAGTAGACGCCCGGGACAGTCCTACGAGCAGTACTTC. Its protein is CASSRRPGQSYEQYF.

The chain employs TRBV7-2 and TRBJ2-6; maybe TRBD2 (5 bases). Germline assignment: CDR1 SGHTA and CDR2 FQGNSA. V was trimmed by 5 bases and J by 0 bases, leaving 20 bases between them. The CDR3 is 19 amino acids. In DNA, the CDR3 is TGTGCCAGCAGCAACGAACCGGCCGGGGTTCTCTCTGGGGCCAACGTCCTGACTTTC. As protein: CASSNEPAGVLSGANVLTF.

In this sample, this clone turned up a few times. This chain joins TRBV7-9 and TRBJ1-2; 8 bases are a match to TRBD1. The CDR3 contains 15 residues. Per the germline V gene, CDR1 is SEHNR and CDR2 is FQNEAQ (reference sequence). Trimming cost V 4 bases and J 6 bases; bases outside gene matches: 10. The CDR3 here is CASSSVGQGHHGYTF. The CDR3 DNA follows: TGTGCCAGCAGCTCCGTAGGACAGGGTCATCATGGCTACACCTTC.